This entry lists 14 T cell receptor beta chains sequenced from one sample in a study of blood T cell repertoires in COVID-19. Profiled with immunoSEQ multiplex PCR; TCRdb holds only in-frame clones, not every one. The table includes about 210,000 clones, roughly 86% detected once. Sequenced sample: PBMCs or T cells enriched from blood (not recorded which). The receptors shown here come from a man between 18 and 29 years old with acute COVID-19.

The chain carries TRBV9 and TRBJ2-2; possibly TRBD2 for D (7 bases). Trimming removed 7 bases from V and 13 bases from J, with 35 bases in between. This CDR3 spans 18 amino acids. CDR1 is SGDLS, CDR2 YYNGEE, per germline. The CDR3 is CASGGAGGVREHRGVLFF. The CDR3 DNA follows: TGTGCCAGCGGGGGGGCAGGAGGCGTTCGGGAACACCGGGGAGTGCTGTTTTTT.

V gene TRBV19 combines with J gene TRBJ1-5; tentative D call: TRBD1 (6 bases). The CDR3 has 15 residues. Trimming took off 1 base at V and 3 bases at J, with 10 bases between the two ends. The germline V gene has CDR1 LNHDA and CDR2 SQIVND (reference sequence). The CDR3 DNA is TGTGCCAGTAGTATAGTCCGACAGGCCAATCAGCCCCAGCATTTT. Translated: CASSIVRQANQPQHF.

The rearrangement uses TRBV27 and TRBJ2-7, with 10 bases identical to TRBD1. V lost 6 bases, J lost 3 bases, and 5 bases stayed unmatched. The CDR3 runs to 14 residues. Germline V gene data show CDR1 as MNHEY and CDR2 as SMNVEV (reference sequence). In nucleotides, the CDR3 is TGTGCCAGCAGCCGGGGACAGGGGAACTACGAGCAGTACTTC. Protein sequence: CASSRGQGNYEQYF.

CDR3 loop: CASSLRLAGRGETQYF. In nucleotides, the CDR3 is TGTGCCAGCAGTTTAAGACTAGCGGGAAGGGGAGAGACCCAGTACTTC. The V call is TRBV28, the J call TRBJ2-5; 11 bases agree with TRBD2. Germline CDR1 is MDHEN and CDR2 is SYDVKM. The CDR3 has 16 residues. Germline trimming cut 2 bases from V and 4 bases from J; bases unmatched to any gene: 6.

The V gene is TRBV28, the J gene TRBJ1-2, with TRBD1 matching 7 bases. This CDR3 has 17 residues. Trimming took 4 bases from V and 0 from J; bases not matched to a gene: 11. Germline values: CDR1 MDHEN, CDR2 SYDVKM. The CDR3 bases are TGTGCCAGCAGTTCCAGGGACAGCCTGAAAGCTAACTATGGCTACACCTTC. It encodes CASSSRDSLKANYGYTF.

The rearrangement links TRBV19 to TRBJ1-2; D ambiguous. The CDR3 is 13 amino acids. The germline gives CDR1 LNHDA, CDR2 SQIVND (reference sequence). The ends were cut back, 7 bases at V and 3 bases at J, with 12 bases in the middle. CDR3 bases: TGTGCCAGTACTACAGCCCCCGACTATGGCTACACCTTC. Its translation is CASTTAPDYGYTF.

The genes are TRBV4-1 and TRBJ1-3, with TRBD1 identical over 9 bases. The CDR3 length is 18 residues. CDR1 and CDR2 (germline): MGHRA, YSYEKL. Losses at the gene ends were 0 bases for V and 0 bases for J; bases not matched to a gene: 6. The CDR3 region has the DNA TGCGCCAGCAGCCAAGAGGACAGGGGTCCCTACTCTGGAAACACCATATATTTT. It is translated as CASSQEDRGPYSGNTIYF.

The genes are TRBV5-4 and TRBJ2-7; perhaps TRBD2 as D (5 bases). Per the germline V gene, CDR1 is SGHNT and CDR2 is YYREEE (reference sequence). V was cut by 0 bases and J by 0 bases, with 10 bases left in between. The CDR3 is made up of 15 amino acids. CDR3 DNA sequence: TGTGCCAGCAGCTTGGATTTTACTAGCTCCTACGAGCAGTACTTC. Translated: CASSLDFTSSYEQYF.

CDR3 DNA: TGTGCCGCCAGGGCTAGCGGGAGCCATGAGCAGTTCTTC. Residues: CAARASGSHEQFF. This sequence joins TRBV3-1 (or the pseudogene TRBV3-2) and TRBJ2-1; 10 nucleotides line up with TRBD2. Germline assignment: CDR1 LGHDT and CDR2 YNNKEL (reference sequence). Trimming took 11 bases from V and 8 from J; bases not matched to a gene: 9. The CDR3 is made up of 13 amino acids.

The rearrangement joins TRBV7-6 to TRBJ2-7; 7 bases are a match to TRBD1. The V gene's germline CDR1 is SGHVS and CDR2 FNYEAQ. The CDR3 is made up of 17 amino acids. J lost 0 bases, V lost 5 bases, and 13 bases had no gene match. CDR3 sequence (DNA): TGTGCCAGCAGCGATTTTTTGGGACAGAGGGTCTCCTACGAGCAGTACTTC. It is translated as CASSDFLGQRVSYEQYF.

The genes are TRBV6-2 or TRBV6-3 and TRBJ2-7; D is uncertain. The CDR3 contains 12 residues. Trimming stripped 4 bases from V and 4 bases from J, with 8 bases between. The germline CDR1 and CDR2 sequences are MNHEY and SVGEGT. CDR3: CASSFPVYEQYF. The CDR3, as DNA: TGTGCCAGCAGTTTTCCCGTGTACGAGCAGTACTTC.

The chain recombines TRBV7-8 with TRBJ2-7; 10 bases map to TRBD1. Losses at the gene ends were 1 base for V and 3 bases for J; bases not matched to a gene: 6. The germline V gene encodes CDR1 SGHVS and CDR2 FQNEAQ. This CDR3 spans 16 amino acids. This chain's CDR3 is CASSLVDGQGVYEQYF. CDR3 nucleotides: TGTGCCAGCAGCTTAGTAGACGGACAGGGGGTCTACGAGCAGTACTTC.

The genes are TRBV5-6 and TRBJ2-4, with TRBD2 matching 7 bases. CDR3 length equals 16 residues. Trimming took 4 bases from V and 0 from J; bases not matched to a gene: 7. Germline V gives CDR1 SGHDT, CDR2 YYEEEE. The CDR3 DNA sequence: TGTGCCAGCAGCGGGAGGGAGGAAAGAGCCAAAAACATTCAGTACTTC. Residues: CASSGREERAKNIQYF.

This rearrangement joins TRBV24-1 to TRBJ2-5; tentative D call: TRBD2 (5 bases). Trimming took 0 bases from V and 4 from J, leaving 5 bases between them. The germline CDR1 and CDR2 sequences are KGHDR and SFDVKD. The CDR3 runs to 13 residues. The CDR3 sequence: CATSDLAGETQYF. For the CDR3, the DNA is TGTGCCACCAGTGATTTGGCGGGAGAGACCCAGTACTTC.